The sample holds one count of the clone carrying this T cell receptor (beta chain). CDR3 length: 14 residues. V shed 3 bases and J shed 7 bases, with 13 bases lying between them. Germline V lookup: CDR1 SGDLS, CDR2 YYNGEE. In the original analysis: Amplification of reference gene primers provided the estimated nucleated cell counts. The assay was immunoSEQ multiplex PCR, and TCRdb's table has in-frame clones only and misses some. D and trimming were read from the DNA, whereas the V and J calls and clone size are those reported in that table. Of roughly 150,000 clones in the sample, around 90% are singletons; the top ten hold approximately 2%. This entry belongs to a study of blood T cell repertoires in COVID-19. In the study overall: Sources were T cells, B-cell-depleted T cells, or PBMCs; the material itself was cDNA or gDNA.

This sequence originates from a middle-aged man who had recovered from COVID-19. The chain is built from TRBV9 and TRBJ2-2; maybe TRBD1 (6 bases). Sequenced material: peripheral blood. The CDR3 loop is CASSAGDRSGELFF. The CDR3 DNA follows: TGTGCCAGCAGCGCAGGGGACCGAAGCGGGGAGCTGTTTTTT.